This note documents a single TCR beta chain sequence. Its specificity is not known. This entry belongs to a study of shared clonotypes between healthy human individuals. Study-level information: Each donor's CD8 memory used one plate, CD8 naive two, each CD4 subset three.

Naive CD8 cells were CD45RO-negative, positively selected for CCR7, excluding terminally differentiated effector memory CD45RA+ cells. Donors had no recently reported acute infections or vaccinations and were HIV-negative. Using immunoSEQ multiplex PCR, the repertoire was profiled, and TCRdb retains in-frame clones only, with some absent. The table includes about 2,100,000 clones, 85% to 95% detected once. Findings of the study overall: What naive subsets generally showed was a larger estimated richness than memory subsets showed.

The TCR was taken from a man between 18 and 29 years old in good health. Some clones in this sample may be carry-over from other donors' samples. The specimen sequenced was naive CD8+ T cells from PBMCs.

The CDR3 DNA follows: TGTGCCAGCACGAAAGGCCTCGCCCGGGAGACCCAGTACTTC. Its protein product is CASTKGLARETQYF. This chain joins TRBV6-1 and TRBJ2-5; no clear D gene. Per the germline V gene, CDR1 is MNHNS and CDR2 is SASEGT. The length of the CDR3 is 14 residues. V lost 7 bases and J lost 5, with 17 bases in between.